Below, 9 T cell receptor beta chains from the same sample are listed, as sequenced in a study of T cells in Graves' hyperthyroidism and ophthalmopathy. From RNA transcripts, TCR beta CDR3 regions were amplified. HTBI primers were used for first-round RT-PCR of the TCR CDR3. Using its own MiXCR run on the multiplex PCR reads, TCRdb lists one record per CDR3 protein. The repertoire holds 500,000 to 800,000 distinct CDR3 sequences, with about 45% as singletons. The source material was peripheral blood or thyroid tissue (not recorded which). Source of these receptors: an adult man with Graves' disease, either hyperthyroidism or ophthalmopathy (not recorded which).

The V call is TRBV24-1, the J call TRBJ2-2; a possible D gene is TRBD1 (5 bases). Trimming shortened V by 7 bases and J by 1 base, and 15 bases separated the two germline ends. CDR3 length equals 16 residues. Looked up from germline, CDR1 is KGHDR and CDR2 is SFDVKD. The CDR3 protein is CATSTPRQGNTGELFF. DNA for the CDR3: TGTGCCACCAGCACGCCTCGGCAGGGGAACACCGGGGAGCTGTTTTTT.

The J gene is TRBJ1-2, the V gene TRBV20-1; D perhaps matches TRBD1 (5 bases). Germline assignment: CDR1 DFQATT and CDR2 SNEGSKA (reference sequence). The CDR3 is made up of 14 amino acids. The ends were cut back, 2 bases at V and 4 bases at J, with 14 bases in the middle. CDR3 coding DNA: TGCAGTGCTAGAACGGACACGGGGGTCTATGGCTACACCTTC. Amino acid sequence: CSARTDTGVYGYTF.

Ten or more counts support this clonotype. The chain couples TRBV10-3 to TRBJ1-5, with D possibly matching TRBD1 (6 bases). The CDR3 consists of 15 residues. V shed 7 bases and J shed 4 bases, with 17 bases lying between them. CDR1 and CDR2 (germline): ENHRY, SYGVKD. CDR3 sequence reads: CAINEGKGGNQPQHF. The CDR3 DNA reads TGTGCCATCAATGAAGGGAAAGGGGGGAATCAGCCCCAGCATTTT.

V usage is TRBV7-6 and J usage is TRBJ2-7; 9 bases match TRBD2. The length of the CDR3 is 16 residues. The V and J ends lost 5 bases and 3 bases, in that order; junction bases with no gene match: 11. Germline assignment: CDR1 SGHVS and CDR2 FNYEAQ. This CDR3 reads CASSLGASGVFYEQYF. CDR3 in DNA: TGTGCCAGCAGCCTAGGGGCTAGCGGGGTGTTCTACGAGCAGTACTTC.

This clonotype has a count of ten or more. DNA of the CDR3: TGTGCCAGCAGCTTAGGGACTAGCGGGGACTACGAGCAGTACTTC. It yields the protein CASSLGTSGDYEQYF. The chain uses TRBV7-2 and TRBJ2-7; 12 bases are a match to TRBD2. This CDR3 is built from 15 residues. Germline V CDR1 and CDR2: SGHTA, FQGNSA. With 1 base clipped from V and 3 bases from J, the junction kept 1 base outside the gene matches. Together with reference TRBV7-2 and TRBJ2-7, the CDR3 gives the full variable domain: GAGVSQSPSNKVTEKGKDVELRCDPISGHTALYWYRQSLGQGLEFLIYFQGNSAPDKSGLPSDRFSAERTGGSVSTLTIQRTQQEDSAVYLCASSLGTSGDYEQYFGPGTRLTVT.

This clonotype appeared a few times. This sequence joins TRBV30 and TRBJ2-7; 8 bases match TRBD1. With V trimmed by 5 bases and J by 4 bases, 4 bases remained unmatched. This CDR3 contains 12 residues. Per germline, CDR1 GTSNPN and CDR2 SVGIG (reference sequence). The CDR3 loop reads CAWGDRFYEQYF. CDR3 in DNA: TGTGCCTGGGGGGACAGGTTTTACGAGCAGTACTTC.

Concerning this clonotype itself: This may come from a read error, since a much larger clone is one base off. This chain uses TRBV7-9 with TRBJ1-5, with a weak D call TRBD1 (6 bases). The CDR3 is made up of 13 amino acids. Looked up from germline, CDR1 is SEHNR and CDR2 is FQNEAQ (reference sequence). V dropped 6 bases and J dropped 6 bases, with 12 bases sitting between them. The CDR3 DNA reads as TGTGCCAGCAGTCAAACAGGGACTCAGCCCCAGCATTTT. Amino acids: CASSQTGTQPQHF.

This clonotype occurred many times. The chain has TRBV2 and TRBJ1-2; 10 bases line up with TRBD1. The CDR3 extends over 15 amino acids. The germline V gene encodes CDR1 SNHLY and CDR2 FYNNEI. Losses at the gene ends were 6 bases for V and 7 bases for J; bases not matched to a gene: 11. CDR3 protein: CASRGMGQGLRGYTF. As DNA, the CDR3 is TGTGCCAGCAGAGGAATGGGACAGGGGCTGCGTGGCTACACCTTC.

The rearrangement links TRBV9 to TRBJ2-5, with 10 bases that match TRBD2. The germline V gene has CDR1 SGDLS and CDR2 YYNGEE. The CDR3 sequence is 15 residues long. V shed 3 bases, J shed 5 bases, and the junction held 7 bases outside the gene matches. The CDR3: CASSGERGGFETQYF. CDR3 coding DNA: TGTGCCAGCAGCGGAGAGCGGGGGGGCTTTGAGACCCAGTACTTC.